This T cell receptor beta chain was obtained from a study of regulatory T cells in long-lasting Graves disease. Findings of the study overall: For persistent Graves' patients, TCR diversity was lower than for newly diagnosed ones.

This clonotype was counted only a few times. Its matching antigen is unknown. Construction of TCR beta libraries relied on iRepertoire HTBI primers and on Arm-PCR targeting CDR3 regions. Via MiXCR, TCRdb re-called the multiplex PCR reads, giving one row per CDR3 protein. The repertoire holds 400,000 to 500,000 distinct CDR3 sequences, less than 25% seen once, with 7.8% in the top ten. The CDR3 is 17 amino acids. The V segment lost 5 bases and the J segment 5 bases; nucleotides outside the gene matches: 15. Germline V gene sequence: CDR1 MRHNA, CDR2 SNTAGT. Time point of the sample: persistent/refractory GD, antithyroid drugs over 5 years with positive TRAb. PBMCs were the source of the RNA used for TCR sequencing.

This receptor was obtained from a female donor with Graves disease. V and J are TRBV6-4 and TRBJ2-7; 10 nucleotides agree with TRBD2. Sequenced material: peripheral blood mononuclear cells (PBMCs), taken when the disease was refractory, from a patient treated with antithyroid drugs. CDR3 loop: CASSYATVRAGGDEQYF. CDR3 nucleotides: TGTGCCAGCAGTTACGCCACCGTGAGAGCGGGAGGGGACGAGCAGTACTTC.